Each of the 21 T cell receptor beta chains below was sequenced from the same sample in a study of metastatic and nonmetastatic thyroid tumors. Until they underwent thyroid surgery, no patient had received any treatment. TCRdb re-analyzed the PCR reads using MiXCR. The table has 30,000 to 40,000 clones, around a third seen once. The sequenced material came from tumor tissue. The receptors come from a female donor with papillary thyroid cancer or a benign thyroid nodule (not recorded which). Some clones in this sample may be carry-over from other donors' samples.

This chain links TRBV20-1 with TRBJ2-7; 8 bases align to TRBD2. Germline lookup yields CDR1 DFQATT and CDR2 SNEGSKA (reference sequence). The CDR3 extends over 14 amino acids. V trimming: 2 bases; J trimming: 1 base; junction bases outside the gene matches: 4. The CDR3 DNA reads as TGCAGTGCTAGATATCCGGGAGGGTCCTACGAGCAGTACTTC. It codes for CSARYPGGSYEQYF.

This chain uses TRBV13 with TRBJ1-2; D might be TRBD1 (5 bases). CDR1 is PRHDT and CDR2 is FYEKMQ in the germline V gene (reference sequence). This CDR3 spans 14 amino acids. V lost 5 bases to trimming and J lost 8 bases, with 18 bases between them. The CDR3 reads CASSLGQGGMGYTF. CDR3 bases: TGTGCCAGCAGCCTTGGGCAGGGCGGTATGGGCTACACCTTC.

The sample holds one count of this clone. V is TRBV28 and J is TRBJ2-7; TRBD1 might be the D (5 bases). The CDR3 loop spans 15 amino acids. Germline CDR1 and CDR2: MDHEN and SYDVKM. The V and J ends lost 2 bases and 2 bases respectively, with 13 bases between them. In nucleotides, the CDR3 is TGTGCCAGCAGTTTAAGTGCAGGGAACCCCTACGAGCAGTACTTC. Translating gives CASSLSAGNPYEQYF.

This clone appeared a few times. The J gene is TRBJ1-1, the V gene TRBV6-5, with D possibly TRBD1 on 6 matching bases. CDR1 is MNHEY and CDR2 is SVGAGI in the germline V gene. Trimming took off 6 bases at V and 0 bases at J, with 20 bases between the two ends. This CDR3 region has 17 residues. The CDR3 sequence: CASRLDRRGYLNTEAFF. The CDR3 DNA is TGTGCCAGCAGACTCGATCGGAGGGGGTACTTGAACACTGAAGCTTTCTTT.

The sample holds a few counts of this clone. The V and J genes are TRBV11-3 and TRBJ2-7, with 11 bases fitting TRBD1. The ends lost 5 bases at V and 4 bases at J; junction bases unmatched: 4. The CDR3 totals 14 residues. Per the germline V gene, CDR1 is SGHNT and CDR2 is YENEEA. The CDR3: CASSDRDRGYEQYF. The CDR3 DNA follows: TGTGCCAGCAGCGACCGGGACAGGGGGTACGAGCAGTACTTC.

This clone was counted between two and nine times. The genes are TRBV6-2 or TRBV6-3 and TRBJ1-2; 8 bases are shared with TRBD1. Germline CDR1 is MNHEY and CDR2 is SVGEGT. CDR3 length: 13 amino acids. V gave up 8 bases and J gave up 4 bases; unmatched junction bases: 6. The chain's CDR3 is CASSETGGYGYTF. The CDR3 coding sequence is TGTGCCAGCTCGGAAACAGGGGGCTATGGCTACACCTTC.

This clone has only a few counts. The chain has TRBV15 and TRBJ2-3, with D tentatively TRBD1 (5 bases). Germline V gene lookup returns CDR1 LNHNV and CDR2 YYDKDF (reference sequence). The CDR3 covers 14 residues. The V end lost 1 base, the J end lost 5 bases, and 10 bases lay between the germline ends. The CDR3 spells CATSRVPRGDTQYF. CDR3 DNA: TGTGCCACCAGCAGAGTTCCAAGGGGAGATACGCAGTATTTT.

In this sample, this clone turned up a few times. The chain recombines TRBV6-1 with TRBJ1-2, with a tentative D call TRBD1 (6 bases). CDR1 is MNHNS, CDR2 SASEGT, per germline. Deletions cut 5 bases from V and 13 bases from J, with 14 bases between. The CDR3 is 11 amino acids. The CDR3 protein is CASSFRGPGTF. The CDR3 bases are TGTGCCAGCAGTTTTCGGGGGCCGGGCACCTTC.

This clone appeared a few times. The rearrangement joins TRBV12-3 or TRBV12-4 to TRBJ2-7, with D unresolved. The CDR3 spans 15 residues. V was cut by 4 bases and J by 2 bases, with 15 bases left in between. Here the CDR3 reads CASSSRGRTTYEQYF. CDR3 DNA sequence: TGTGCCAGCAGTTCCCGCGGTCGAACCACCTACGAGCAGTACTTC.

The rearrangement links TRBV19 to TRBJ1-3; the D is unclear. Per germline, CDR1 LNHDA and CDR2 SQIVND (reference sequence). V dropped 3 bases and J dropped 2 bases, with 8 bases sitting between them. The CDR3 has 14 amino acids. The CDR3 is CASSILGTGNTIYF. For the CDR3, the DNA is TGTGCCAGTAGTATTTTGGGAACTGGAAACACCATATATTTT. The whole variable domain, filled in from reference TRBV19 and TRBJ1-3, reads DGGITQSPKYLFRKEGQNVTLSCEQNLNHDAMYWYRQDPGQGLRLIYYSQIVNDFQKGDIAEGYSVSREKKESFPLTVTSAQKNPTAFYLCASSILGTGNTIYFGEGSWLTVV.

This clone was seen only a few times. The V gene is TRBV4-3, the J gene TRBJ1-1; 8 nucleotides align to TRBD1. The CDR3 runs to 16 residues. CDR1 LGHNA and CDR2 YSLEER come from the germline V gene. V lost 0 bases to trimming and J lost 6 bases; unmatched junction nucleotides: 9. The CDR3 protein is CASSQDEGTGGAEAFF. CDR3 in DNA: TGCGCCAGCAGCCAAGATGAAGGGACAGGCGGCGCTGAAGCTTTCTTT.

The CDR3, as DNA: TGTGCCAGCAGCCTTTACACCGGGACAGTTAATTCACCCCTCCACTTT. This sequence encodes CASSLYTGTVNSPLHF. The rearrangement uses TRBV11-2 and TRBJ1-6; 7 nucleotides agree with TRBD1. V lost 5 bases and J lost 6; bases outside the gene matches: 10. Germline assignment: CDR1 SGHAT and CDR2 FQNNGV. The length of the CDR3 is 16 residues.

The chain has TRBV6-1 and TRBJ2-1; D uncertain. With 6 bases removed from V and 4 bases from J, the gap between germline ends came to 7 bases. This CDR3 contains 12 residues. CDR1 is MNHNS, CDR2 SASEGT, per germline. CDR3 DNA: TGTGCCAGCAGGGCCACGTACAATGAGCAGTTCTTC. Translation gives CASRATYNEQFF.

The genes are TRBV28 and TRBJ1-1, with TRBD1 identical over 9 bases. The CDR3 contains 14 residues. CDR1 and CDR2 (germline): MDHEN, SYDVKM. The CDR3 loop reads CPSGFTGQGTEAFF. Here the CDR3 DNA reads TGTCCCTCTGGGTTTACAGGACAGGGGACTGAAGCTTTCTTT.

The chain employs TRBV24-1 and TRBJ2-4; D possibly corresponds to TRBD2 (6 bases). With 4 bases removed from V and 9 bases from J, the gap between germline ends came to 9 bases. Looked up from germline, CDR1 is KGHDR and CDR2 is SFDVKD. The CDR3 length is 12 residues. CDR3 protein: CATSESGVIQYF. The CDR3 nucleotides read TGTGCCACCAGTGAATCGGGAGTCATTCAGTACTTC.

The chain is built from TRBV11-3 and TRBJ2-7, with TRBD1 as a possible D gene (5 bases). This CDR3 has 15 amino acids. From germline, CDR1 is SGHNT and CDR2 YENEEA. Trimming stripped 5 bases from V and 4 bases from J, with 18 bases between. CDR3: CASSPGIGKNYEQYF. In nucleotides, the CDR3 is TGTGCCAGCAGCCCAGGGATAGGGAAGAATTACGAGCAGTACTTC.

The CDR3 spells CASAPGQNYGYTF. Here the CDR3 DNA reads TGTGCTAGTGCCCCGGGACAGAACTATGGCTACACCTTC. This chain links TRBV12-5 with TRBJ1-2; 7 bases match TRBD1. The CDR3 totals 13 residues. Germline V gene sequence: CDR1 LGHNT, CDR2 FRNRAP. The V segment lost 7 bases and the J segment 2 bases; nucleotides outside the gene matches: 4.

This clone was counted only a few times. The chain recombines TRBV5-1 with TRBJ2-3; D not certain. The CDR3 spans 14 residues. Germline V lookup: CDR1 SGHRS, CDR2 YFSETQ. The V and J ends lost 2 bases and 2 bases respectively, with 9 bases between them. The CDR3 DNA reads as TGCGCCAGCAGCTTCAGCTCCCCCACAGATACGCAGTATTTT. Protein: CASSFSSPTDTQYF.

This chain uses TRBV6-2 or TRBV6-3 with TRBJ1-2; 7 bases agree with TRBD1. With 6 bases clipped from V and 4 bases from J, the junction kept 5 bases outside the gene matches. CDR1 is MNHEY and CDR2 is SVGEGT in the germline V gene. The length of the CDR3 is 13 residues. The CDR3 DNA reads as TGTGCCAGCAGCGACAGGGCATCCTATGGCTACACCTTC. This encodes CASSDRASYGYTF.

The rearrangement joins TRBV6-2 or TRBV6-3 to TRBJ2-1, with TRBD2 matching 12 bases. V shed 7 bases, J shed 0 bases, and the junction held 4 bases outside the gene matches. From germline, CDR1 is MNHEY and CDR2 SVGEGT. The CDR3 runs 16 residues. The CDR3 loop is CASTGLAGSSYNEQFF. CDR3 DNA: TGTGCCAGCACCGGACTAGCGGGGAGCTCCTACAATGAGCAGTTCTTC.

This clone was found a few times. This chain uses TRBV6-6 with TRBJ2-3; tentatively, D is TRBD2 (6 bases). In germline, CDR1 is MNHNY, CDR2 SVGAGI (reference sequence). This CDR3 has 18 amino acids. The germline V and J ends were trimmed by 1 base and 1 base, with 18 bases remaining between them. CDR3 DNA sequence: TGTGCCAGCAGTTACTTTAAAACCGGGACTGGAGGCACAGATACGCAGTATTTT. Its protein is CASSYFKTGTGGTDTQYF.